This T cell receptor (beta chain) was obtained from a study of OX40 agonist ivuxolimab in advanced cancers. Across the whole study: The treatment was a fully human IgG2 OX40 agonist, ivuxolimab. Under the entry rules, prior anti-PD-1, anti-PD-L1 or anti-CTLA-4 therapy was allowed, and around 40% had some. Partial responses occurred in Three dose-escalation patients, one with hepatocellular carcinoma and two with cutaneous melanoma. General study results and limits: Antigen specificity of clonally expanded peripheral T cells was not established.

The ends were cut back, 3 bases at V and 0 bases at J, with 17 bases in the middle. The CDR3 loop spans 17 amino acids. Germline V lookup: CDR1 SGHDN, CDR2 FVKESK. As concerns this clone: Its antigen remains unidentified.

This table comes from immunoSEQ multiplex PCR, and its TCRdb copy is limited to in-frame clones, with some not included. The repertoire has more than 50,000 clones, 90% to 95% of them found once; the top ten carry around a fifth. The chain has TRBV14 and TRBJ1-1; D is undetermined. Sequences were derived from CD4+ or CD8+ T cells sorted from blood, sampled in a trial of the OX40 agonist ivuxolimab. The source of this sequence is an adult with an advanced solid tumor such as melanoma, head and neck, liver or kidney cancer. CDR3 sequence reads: CASSHLGLADMNTEAFF. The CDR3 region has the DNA TGTGCCAGCAGCCACTTGGGTTTGGCTGACATGAACACTGAAGCTTTCTTT. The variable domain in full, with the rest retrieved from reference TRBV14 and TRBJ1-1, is EAGVTQFPSHSVIEKGQTVTLRCDPISGHDNLYWYRRVMGKEIKFLLHFVKESKQDESGMPNNRFLAERTGGTYSTLKVQPAELEDSGVYFCASSHLGLADMNTEAFFGQGTRLTVV.